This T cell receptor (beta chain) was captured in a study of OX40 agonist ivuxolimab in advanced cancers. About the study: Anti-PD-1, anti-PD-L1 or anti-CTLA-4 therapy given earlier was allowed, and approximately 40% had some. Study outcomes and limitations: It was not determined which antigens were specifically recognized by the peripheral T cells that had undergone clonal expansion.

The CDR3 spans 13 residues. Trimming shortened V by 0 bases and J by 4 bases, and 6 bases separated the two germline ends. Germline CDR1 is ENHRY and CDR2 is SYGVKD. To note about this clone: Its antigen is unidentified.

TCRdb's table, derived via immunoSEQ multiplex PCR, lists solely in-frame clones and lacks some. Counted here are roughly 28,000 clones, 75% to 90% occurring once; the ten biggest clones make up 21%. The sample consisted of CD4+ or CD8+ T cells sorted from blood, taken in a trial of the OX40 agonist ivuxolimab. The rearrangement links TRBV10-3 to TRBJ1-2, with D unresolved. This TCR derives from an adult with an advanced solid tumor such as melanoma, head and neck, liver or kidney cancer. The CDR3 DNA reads TGTGCCATCAGTGAGTCCTTCGGCTATGGCTACACCTTC. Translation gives CAISESFGYGYTF.